This passage covers 25 T cell receptor beta chains from one sample sequenced in a study of T cell repertoires in cytomegalovirus infection. TCRdb re-called the reads with MiXCR, one entry per CDR3 protein. This table has around 210,000 distinct CDR3 sequences, under 8.5% appearing once. The sequencing sample was made of PBMCs. These receptors were collected from a human donor in good health (CMV status not recorded). Some clones in this sample may be carry-over from other donors' samples.

There are a few counts of this clonotype. The chain combines TRBV30 with TRBJ1-1; D uncertain. Trimming took 2 bases from V and 1 from J, leaving 20 bases between them. Germline CDR1 GTSNPN, CDR2 SVGIG (reference sequence). The CDR3 sequence is 17 residues long. CDR3 coding DNA: TGTGCCTGGAGTATGATCCCTCCCGGGATAGGGAACACTGAAGCTTTCTTT. The encoded protein is CAWSMIPPGIGNTEAFF.

This clonotype was found many times. This chain connects TRBV29-1 to TRBJ1-1; possible D gene TRBD1, 6 bases. The CDR3 is made up of 14 amino acids. Trimming removed 4 bases at V and 0 bases at J, with 12 bases between. Germline CDR1 is SQVTM and CDR2 is ANQGSEA. In DNA, the CDR3 is TGCAGCGTTGGGGGGGGCGCATTGAACACTGAAGCTTTCTTT. Amino acid sequence: CSVGGGALNTEAFF. Using reference TRBV29-1 and TRBJ1-1 for the parts outside the CDR3, the full variable domain is SAVISQKPSRDICQRGTSLTIQCQVDSQVTMMFWYRQQPGQSLTLIATANQGSEATYESGFVIDKFPISRPNLTFSTLTVSNMSPEDSSIYLCSVGGGALNTEAFFGQGTRLTVV.

This clonotype was detected ten times or more. The chain recombines TRBV28 with TRBJ2-1; possible D gene TRBD2, 5 bases. This CDR3 is 14 amino acids long. Trimming removed 7 bases at V and 8 bases at J, with 18 bases between. Germline V gene lookup returns CDR1 MDHEN and CDR2 SYDVKM. CDR3 DNA: TGTGCCAGCATTTTTGTACTAGATCGGGATGAGCAGTTCTTC. Protein sequence: CASIFVLDRDEQFF.

This clonotype was detected once. V is TRBV19 and J is TRBJ1-2, with a tentative D call TRBD1 (6 bases). In germline, CDR1 is LNHDA, CDR2 SQIVND (reference sequence). This CDR3 is built from 14 residues. The V and J ends lost 6 bases and 0 bases respectively, with 11 bases between them. The CDR3 protein is CASRPDRANYGYTF. The CDR3 coding sequence is TGTGCCAGTAGACCGGACAGAGCTAACTATGGCTACACCTTC.

This clonotype appeared many times. The chain has TRBV5-1 and TRBJ2-3, with 7 bases identical to TRBD2. The trim removed 1 base at V and 3 bases at J, leaving 8 bases unmatched. CDR3 length: 16 amino acids. Looked up from germline, CDR1 is SGHRS and CDR2 is YFSETQ. The CDR3 sequence: CASSLKTGGATDTQYF. The CDR3 nucleotides are TGCGCCAGCAGCTTGAAAACGGGGGGAGCGACAGATACGCAGTATTTT.

This clonotype has at least ten counts. CDR3 loop: CASSLDLGSNTEAFF. The CDR3 bases are TGTGCCAGCAGCTTAGATTTGGGCTCGAACACTGAAGCTTTCTTT. The chain links TRBV7-8 to TRBJ1-1; D remains unclear. CDR3 length equals 15 residues. Trimming left V 1 base short and J 1 base short, with 10 bases between. From germline, CDR1 is SGHVS and CDR2 FQNEAQ.

This clonotype showed up just a few times. V is TRBV20-1 and J is TRBJ2-5; D tentatively reads TRBD1 or TRBD2 (6 bases each). V was trimmed by 6 bases and J by 5 bases, leaving 22 bases between them. The germline gives CDR1 DFQATT, CDR2 SNEGSKA (reference sequence). The CDR3 length is 15 residues. For the CDR3, the DNA is TGCAGTGCCCTTTGGAGGGGGGCCTGGGAGGAGACCCAGTACTTC. This encodes CSALWRGAWEETQYF.

This clonotype was counted at least ten times. The rearrangement links TRBV20-1 to TRBJ2-5; D assignment may be TRBD1 or TRBD2 (6 bases each). Trimming stripped 1 base from V and 4 bases from J, with 13 bases between. This CDR3 comprises 14 residues. Germline assignment: CDR1 DFQATT and CDR2 SNEGSKA (reference sequence). CDR3: CSARVYGGPETQYF. CDR3 nucleotide sequence: TGCAGTGCTAGAGTGTACGGGGGCCCAGAGACCCAGTACTTC.

Regarding this clonotype: With a much larger clone just one base away, this may be a read error. V gene TRBV20-1 combines with J gene TRBJ2-5, with D possibly TRBD2 on 6 matching bases. CDR3 length equals 12 residues. Germline V gene lookup returns CDR1 DFQATT and CDR2 SNEGSKA (reference sequence). The CDR3 loop is CSAGGRQETQHF. The DNA of the CDR3 is TGCAGTGCCGGGGGTAGACAAGAGACCCAGCACTTC.

This clonotype was detected ten times or more. The chain employs TRBV7-2 and TRBJ2-1; unclear D gene. The CDR3 has 13 residues. Germline lookup yields CDR1 SGHTA and CDR2 FQGNSA. V was shortened by 5 bases and J by 7 bases, with 12 bases between the two germline ends. The CDR3 spells CASSRATPNEQFF. Here the CDR3 DNA reads TGTGCCAGCAGCCGCGCTACTCCAAATGAGCAGTTCTTC.

This chain links TRBV7-2 with TRBJ2-7; 10 nucleotides align to TRBD1. V shed 1 base and J 6 bases; nucleotides not matched to a gene: 9. The germline gives CDR1 SGHTA, CDR2 FQGNSA. This CDR3 region has 16 residues. In nucleotides, the CDR3 is TGTGCCAGCAGCTTAGGGGCACCGGGACAGGGGAGCGAGCAGTACTTC. Protein sequence: CASSLGAPGQGSEQYF.

This clonotype was counted only a few times. The chain combines TRBV2 with TRBJ2-2; D ambiguous. CDR1 SNHLY and CDR2 FYNNEI come from the germline V gene. The CDR3 is 13 amino acids. The germline V and J ends were trimmed by 5 bases and 6 bases, with 10 bases remaining between them. This CDR3 reads CASSPFTAGELFF. The CDR3 coding sequence is TGTGCCAGCAGTCCGTTTACGGCCGGGGAGCTGTTTTTT.

In this sample, this clonotype turned up many times. V usage is TRBV5-1 and J usage is TRBJ2-1; 13 bases line up with TRBD2. The CDR3 runs to 15 residues. Germline V gene data show CDR1 as SGHRS and CDR2 as YFSETQ. V lost 4 bases to trimming and J lost 6 bases; unmatched junction nucleotides: 4. The CDR3 sequence: CASSGGLAGVNEQFF. The DNA of the CDR3 is TGCGCCAGCAGCGGCGGACTAGCGGGGGTCAATGAGCAGTTCTTC.

This clonotype was picked up many times. CDR3 loop: CASGPGRRQETQYF. For the CDR3, the DNA is TGTGCCAGCGGGCCGGGACGCCGCCAAGAGACCCAGTACTTC. The V gene is TRBV9, the J gene TRBJ2-5; the D gene could be TRBD1 or TRBD2 (5 bases each). Deletions cut 7 bases from V and 1 base from J, with 14 bases between. This CDR3 region has 14 residues. The germline CDR1 and CDR2 sequences are SGDLS and YYNGEE.

Ten or more counts support this clonotype. This chain connects TRBV6-5 to TRBJ1-1; D call uncertain. The germline CDR1 and CDR2 sequences are MNHEY and SVGAGI. This CDR3 region has 17 residues. V was pared by 1 base and J by 4 bases, with 19 bases between. The CDR3 DNA is TGTGCCAGCAGTTACTTGGCCGGAAAGGGCAGTGGCACTGAAGCTTTCTTT. As protein: CASSYLAGKGSGTEAFF.

This clonotype was seen many times. The V and J genes are TRBV12-3 or TRBV12-4 and TRBJ1-1; the D is unclear. Trimming took off 5 bases at V and 1 base at J, with 20 bases between the two ends. This CDR3 is 17 amino acids long. In nucleotides, the CDR3 is TGTGCCAGCAGTCTCACTCGTCGGATAGGAGCGAACACTGAAGCTTTCTTT. Amino acids: CASSLTRRIGANTEAFF.

The rearrangement joins TRBV7-2 to TRBJ2-2; 8 bases fit TRBD1. Germline assignment: CDR1 SGHTA and CDR2 FQGNSA. V was pared by 2 bases and J by 6 bases, with 2 bases of the junction left unmatched. The CDR3 is made up of 14 amino acids. In DNA, the CDR3 is TGTGCCAGCAGCTTAAACAGGGGGGCCGGGGAGCTGTTTTTT. It is translated as CASSLNRGAGELFF. The variable domain in full, with the rest retrieved from reference TRBV7-2 and TRBJ2-2, is GAGVSQSPSNKVTEKGKDVELRCDPISGHTALYWYRQSLGQGLEFLIYFQGNSAPDKSGLPSDRFSAERTGGSVSTLTIQRTQQEDSAVYLCASSLNRGAGELFFGEGSRLTVL.

This clonotype was counted at least ten times. The chain combines TRBV2 with TRBJ2-7; D may be TRBD1 or TRBD2 (5 bases each). Germline assignment: CDR1 SNHLY and CDR2 FYNNEI. This CDR3 has 14 amino acids. The V end was cut by 2 bases, the J end by 7 bases, with 15 bases between. The CDR3, as DNA: TGTGCCAGCAGTGAACCCGGACACTCGGGGGAGCAGTACTTC. Its protein product is CASSEPGHSGEQYF.

This clonotype occurred many times. V gene TRBV4-3 combines with J gene TRBJ2-2, with TRBD2 as a possible D gene (5 bases). Germline V gene data show CDR1 as LGHNA and CDR2 as YSLEER. The V end lost 0 bases, the J end lost 7 bases, and 15 bases lay between the germline ends. The CDR3 length is 16 residues. In nucleotides, the CDR3 is TGCGCCAGCAGCCAAGAGGTACTCCGGGGAAGCGGGGAGCTGTTTTTT. Protein product: CASSQEVLRGSGELFF.

This clonotype occurred many times. The rearrangement uses TRBV7-2 and TRBJ2-7, with D possibly being TRBD1 (6 bases). The CDR3 consists of 14 residues. Germline-derived CDR1 and CDR2 are SGHTA and FQGNSA. Trimming cost V 4 bases and J 4 bases, with 14 bases left between them. The CDR3 DNA reads TGTGCCAGCAGCTCTCCGGGACAAATATACGAGCAGTACTTC. It yields the protein CASSSPGQIYEQYF.

This clonotype was observed at least ten times. The genes are TRBV28 and TRBJ2-5; TRBD2 aligns across 11 bases. The CDR3 is 17 residues long. With 5 bases clipped from V and 5 bases from J, the junction kept 13 bases outside the gene matches. CDR1 and CDR2 from the germline V gene are MDHEN and SYDVKM. The CDR3 region is CASSPEILAGGWETQYF. DNA of the CDR3: TGTGCCAGCAGTCCGGAAATTCTAGCGGGGGGTTGGGAGACCCAGTACTTC.

This clonotype has a count of ten or more. The chain has TRBV7-2 and TRBJ2-5, with 8 bases that match TRBD2. The trim removed 4 bases at V and 1 base at J, leaving 5 bases unmatched. The CDR3 is 15 amino acids. Looked up from germline, CDR1 is SGHTA and CDR2 is FQGNSA. CDR3 DNA sequence: TGTGCCAGCAGCTCCCCACTAGCGGCCCAAGAGACCCAGTACTTC. This translates into CASSSPLAAQETQYF.

The chain joins TRBV20-1 to TRBJ1-4; D remains unclear. CDR1 is DFQATT, CDR2 SNEGSKA, per germline (reference sequence). Trimming removed 1 base from V and 8 bases from J, with 11 bases in between. This CDR3 spans 13 amino acids. CDR3: CSARGGGEEKLFF. The CDR3 DNA is TGCAGTGCTAGAGGGGGAGGAGAAGAAAAACTGTTTTTT.

This clonotype was counted a few times. V is TRBV6-2 or TRBV6-3 and J is TRBJ2-7, with D possibly matching TRBD2 (6 bases). Germline V gene data show CDR1 as MNHEY and CDR2 as SVGEGT. The germline V and J ends were trimmed by 5 bases and 6 bases, with 8 bases remaining between them. The CDR3 loop spans 11 amino acids. CDR3 sequence: CASSPGVEQYF. The CDR3 coding sequence is TGTGCCAGCAGTCCGGGGGTCGAGCAGTACTTC.

This clonotype was recorded at least ten times. The chain couples TRBV5-5 to TRBJ2-7; D ambiguous. Germline CDR1 is SGHKS and CDR2 is YYEKEE (reference sequence). The CDR3 is 17 amino acids. The V end was cut by 0 bases, the J end by 0 bases, with 16 bases between. The CDR3 sequence is CASSLEHASFLSYEQYF. Here the CDR3 DNA reads TGTGCCAGCAGCTTGGAGCACGCTTCCTTCCTCTCCTACGAGCAGTACTTC. The full variable domain, with the rest looked up from reference TRBV5-5 and TRBJ2-7, is DAGVTQSPTHLIKTRGQQVTLRCSPISGHKSVSWYQQVLGQGPQFIFQYYEKEERGRGNFPDRFSARQFPNYSSELNVNALLLGDSALYLCASSLEHASFLSYEQYFGPGTRLTVT.